Below, 7 T cell receptor beta chains from the same sample are listed, as sequenced in a study of blood T cell repertoires in COVID-19. The protocol was immunoSEQ multiplex PCR, while the TCRdb copy is restricted to in-frame clones and leaves out a portion. The sample lists approximately 300,000 clones; more than 75% were seen once. Sample: peripheral blood. These receptor sequences come from a woman in her fifties or sixties with acute or convalescent COVID-19.

The rearrangement links TRBV19 to TRBJ1-1; D is unresolved. V lost 5 bases and J lost 11, with 15 bases in between. The CDR3 sequence is 12 residues long. In germline, CDR1 is LNHDA, CDR2 SQIVND (reference sequence). CDR3 sequence (DNA): TGTGCCAGTAGTTACATCCTCGGGTATGCTTTCTTT. This gives the protein CASSYILGYAFF.

The chain carries TRBV5-4 and TRBJ2-1; TRBD2 agrees at 9 bases. V shed 0 bases, J shed 9 bases, and the junction held 7 bases outside the gene matches. Germline CDR1 SGHNT, CDR2 YYREEE (reference sequence). The CDR3 runs 15 residues. CDR3 sequence: CASSLGLAGQVEQFF. For the CDR3, the DNA is TGTGCCAGCAGCTTGGGCCTAGCGGGGCAGGTTGAGCAGTTCTTC.

The rearrangement uses TRBV4-3 and TRBJ2-7; TRBD1 matches at 9 bases. The CDR3 extends over 15 amino acids. With 2 bases clipped from V and 4 bases from J, the junction kept 6 bases outside the gene matches. Germline values: CDR1 LGHNA, CDR2 YSLEER. CDR3 residues: CASSQSVGTGYEQYF. In DNA, the CDR3 is TGCGCCAGCAGCCAATCCGTCGGGACAGGGTACGAGCAGTACTTC.

The V and J genes are TRBV28 and TRBJ2-5; D is perhaps TRBD1 (5 bases). The CDR3 totals 15 residues. The germline CDR1 and CDR2 sequences are MDHEN and SYDVKM. Trimming removed 5 bases at V and 5 bases at J, with 18 bases between. CDR3 sequence: CASSLTQGTRETQYF. The DNA of the CDR3 is TGTGCCAGCAGTCTTACGCAGGGCACCAGGGAGACCCAGTACTTC.

The genes are TRBV19 and TRBJ2-7, with D tentatively TRBD1 (5 bases). Looked up from germline, CDR1 is LNHDA and CDR2 is SQIVND (reference sequence). V lost 4 bases and J 0 bases, leaving 10 bases between the germline ends. The CDR3 extends over 14 amino acids. CDR3 sequence (DNA): TGTGCCAGTAGTACCCAGGGCCGCTCCTACGAGCAGTACTTC. Its translation is CASSTQGRSYEQYF.

J is TRBJ1-2 and V is TRBV14; D is perhaps TRBD1 (6 bases). CDR1 and CDR2 from the germline V gene are SGHDN and FVKESK. The ends were cut back, 3 bases at V and 13 bases at J, with 18 bases in the middle. The CDR3 contains 13 residues. The CDR3 coding sequence is TGTGCCAGCAGCCAGCAGACAGGTTCTGCGGGCACCTTC. It encodes CASSQQTGSAGTF.

The rearrangement joins TRBV19 to TRBJ2-7, with D possibly being TRBD2 (6 bases). The germline gives CDR1 LNHDA, CDR2 SQIVND (reference sequence). Trimming removed 3 bases at V and 4 bases at J, with 10 bases between. The CDR3 is 13 residues long. The DNA of the CDR3 is TGTGCCAGTAGTATCGGAGGGTTATACGAGCAGTACTTC. Translating it yields CASSIGGLYEQYF.